The rows below give T cell receptor beta chains drawn from one sample of a study of beta chain features in type 1 diabetes. Assay used: immunoSEQ multiplex PCR; TCRdb lists only in-frame clones, some missing. This sample yields about 340,000 clones, of which roughly 12% are seen a single time; 0.015% belongs to the top ten. The specimen was naive CD4+ T cells from blood. These receptors were collected from a woman between 18 and 29 years old with type 1 diabetes. The CDR3 runs from the conserved cysteine through the conserved F or W. Fields, in order: D gene, J gene, V gene, clone size, CDR3 protein, CDR3 DNA. A D gene is named only where the DNA matches it firmly. Some rows mark clone size as missing; the rest say once, few, many or name a class of expanded clone.

-,TRBJ2-2,TRBV11-3,-,CASSQRQANTGELFF,TGTGCCAGCAGCCAACGACAGGCGAACACCGGGGAGCTGTTTTTT
TRBD2,TRBJ2-1,TRBV7-7,few,CASSLGTSVFNEQFF,TGTGCCAGCAGCTTAGGGACTAGCGTATTCAATGAGCAGTTCTTC
TRBD2,TRBJ2-7,TRBV5-1,-,CASSLEAGGHYEQYF,TGCGCCAGCAGCTTGGAAGCGGGAGGTCATTACGAGCAGTACTTC
-,TRBJ2-1,TRBV7-3,few,CASSPHGRGYNEQFF,TGTGCCAGCAGCCCCCATGGGCGGGGATACAATGAGCAGTTCTTC
-,TRBJ1-1,TRBV5-4,few,CASSLERAEAFF,TGTGCCAGCAGCTTGGAGCGGGCTGAAGCTTTCTTT
TRBD1,TRBJ1-1,TRBV19,-,CASSPGQGAPGTEAFF,TGTGCCAGTAGCCCGGGACAGGGGGCGCCGGGAACTGAAGCTTTCTTT
TRBD1,TRBJ1-5,TRBV19,-,CASSIPGGRDQPQHF,TGTGCCAGTAGTATCCCAGGGGGTAGGGATCAGCCCCAGCATTTT
-,TRBJ1-2,TRBV25-1,few,CALRGAFYGYTF,TGTGCCCTCCGGGGGGCCTTCTATGGCTACACCTTC
TRBD1,TRBJ1-3,TRBV18,-,CASSPTGVGNTIYF,TGTGCCAGCTCACCGACAGGGGTCGGAAACACCATATATTTT
-,TRBJ2-3,TRBV30,few,CAWRTGDTQYF,TGTGCCTGGAGGACTGGGGATACGCAGTATTTT
-,TRBJ1-2,TRBV7-2,few,CASSDFGQGAPSF,-
-,TRBJ2-7,TRBV5-1,few,CASSSTAGVNEQYF,TGCGCCAGCAGTTCTACGGCCGGGGTCAACGAGCAGTACTTC
-,TRBJ1-5,TRBV30,-,CAWSAGVGNQPQHF,TGTGCCTGGAGTGCCGGGGTAGGGAATCAGCCCCAGCATTTT
TRBD1,TRBJ1-1,TRBV7-2,few,CASSLLQGPGTEAFF,TGTGCCAGCAGCTTGTTACAGGGGCCGGGCACTGAAGCTTTCTTT
TRBD1,TRBJ1-4,TRBV7-2,few,CASSSGQGNEKLFF,TGTGCCAGCAGCTCGGGACAGGGAAATGAAAAACTGTTTTTT
TRBD2,TRBJ2-1,TRBV11-2,many,CASRGLAGGGVNEQFF,TGTGCCAGCAGGGGACTAGCGGGAGGTGGGGTCAATGAGCAGTTCTTC
-,TRBJ1-1,TRBV30,-,CAWTGFTEAFF,TGTGCCTGGACAGGGTTCACTGAAGCTTTCTTT
-,TRBJ2-1,TRBV19,-,CASSMAGWNNEQFF,TGTGCCAGTAGTATGGCAGGTTGGAACAATGAGCAGTTCTTC
TRBD2,TRBJ2-3,TRBV7-2,few,CASSFSGKGGDTQYF,TGTGCCAGCAGCTTCAGCGGGAAGGGTGGTGATACGCAGTATTTT
TRBD2,TRBJ2-3,TRBV5-1,few,CASSLVASGDYTQYF,TGCGCCAGCAGCTTGGTGGCTAGCGGGGACTATACGCAGTATTTT
-,TRBJ1-3,TRBV29-1,few,CSGAGSSGNTIYF,TGCAGCGGGGCCGGGAGCTCTGGAAACACCATATATTTT
-,TRBJ1-3,TRBV4-3,few,CASSQAPDSSGNTIYF,TGCGCCAGCAGCCAAGCCCCGGACAGCTCTGGAAACACCATATATTTT
-,TRBJ2-3,TRBV28,-,CASSKARGDTQYF,TGTGCCAGCAGTAAGGCTCGGGGAGATACGCAGTATTTT
TRBD2,TRBJ2-1,TRBV5-4,-,CASSRDYNSANEQFF,TGTGCCAGCAGCCGGGACTACAATTCTGCCAATGAGCAGTTCTTC
TRBD2,TRBJ2-5,TRBV5-8,-,CASSRSSGSIQETQYF,TGTGCCAGCAGCCGAAGTAGCGGGAGTATCCAAGAGACCCAGTACTTC
-,TRBJ2-6,TRBV30,few,CAWTPKSSGANVLTF,TGTGCCTGGACCCCGAAGAGCTCTGGGGCCAACGTCCTGACTTTC